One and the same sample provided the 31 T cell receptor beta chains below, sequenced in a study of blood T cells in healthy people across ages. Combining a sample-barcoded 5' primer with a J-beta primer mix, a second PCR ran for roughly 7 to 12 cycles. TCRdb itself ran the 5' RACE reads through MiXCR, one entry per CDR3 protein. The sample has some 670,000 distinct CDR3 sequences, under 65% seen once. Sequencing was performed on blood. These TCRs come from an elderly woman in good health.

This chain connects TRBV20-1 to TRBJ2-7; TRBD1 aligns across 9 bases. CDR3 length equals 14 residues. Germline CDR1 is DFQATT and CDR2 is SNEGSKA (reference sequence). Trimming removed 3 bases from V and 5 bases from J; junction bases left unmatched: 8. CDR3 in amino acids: CSASNPWTGDEQYF. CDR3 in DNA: TGCAGTGCTAGTAATCCGTGGACAGGGGACGAGCAGTACTTC.

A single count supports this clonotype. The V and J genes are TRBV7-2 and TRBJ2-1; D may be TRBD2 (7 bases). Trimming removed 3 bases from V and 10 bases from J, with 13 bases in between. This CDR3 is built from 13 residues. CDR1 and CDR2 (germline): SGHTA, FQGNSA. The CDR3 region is CASSFGGAAEQFF. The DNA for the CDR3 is TGTGCCAGCAGCTTTGGGGGGGCCGCCGAGCAGTTCTTC.

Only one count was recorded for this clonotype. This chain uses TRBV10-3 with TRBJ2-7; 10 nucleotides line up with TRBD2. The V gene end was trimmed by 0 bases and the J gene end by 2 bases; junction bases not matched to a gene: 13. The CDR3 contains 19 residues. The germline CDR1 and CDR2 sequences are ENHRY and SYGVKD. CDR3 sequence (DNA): TGTGCCATCAGTGAGTCGTTAATCAGTAGCGGGAGGCCCACCTACGAGCAGTACTTC. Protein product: CAISESLISSGRPTYEQYF.

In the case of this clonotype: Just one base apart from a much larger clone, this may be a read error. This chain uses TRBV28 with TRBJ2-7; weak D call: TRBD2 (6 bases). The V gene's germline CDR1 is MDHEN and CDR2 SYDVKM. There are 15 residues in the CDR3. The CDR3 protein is CASSLGGAPTYGQYF. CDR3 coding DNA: TGTGCCAGCAGTTTAGGAGGGGCACCCACCTACGGGCAGTACTTC.

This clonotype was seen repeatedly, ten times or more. Here the CDR3 reads CAISETGGRQPQHF. The CDR3 DNA reads TGTGCCATCAGTGAGACAGGGGGCCGGCAGCCCCAGCATTTT. V usage is TRBV10-3 and J usage is TRBJ1-5, with TRBD1 matching over 9 bases. V was clipped by 2 bases and J by 7 bases; unmatched bases: 3. Germline V gives CDR1 ENHRY, CDR2 SYGVKD. The CDR3 has 14 residues.

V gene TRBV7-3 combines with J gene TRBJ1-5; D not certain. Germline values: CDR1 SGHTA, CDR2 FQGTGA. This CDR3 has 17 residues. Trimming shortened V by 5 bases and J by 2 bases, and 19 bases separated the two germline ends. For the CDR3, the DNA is TGTGCCAGCAGCCGCCTACACCCTAATTTGGGCAATCAGCCCCAGCATTTT. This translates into CASSRLHPNLGNQPQHF. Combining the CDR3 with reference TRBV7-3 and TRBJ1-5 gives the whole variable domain GAGVSQTPSNKVTEKGKYVELRCDPISGHTALYWYRQSLGQGPEFLIYFQGTGAADDSGLPNDRFFAVRPEGSVSTLKIQRTERGDSAVYLCASSRLHPNLGNQPQHFGDGTRLSIL.

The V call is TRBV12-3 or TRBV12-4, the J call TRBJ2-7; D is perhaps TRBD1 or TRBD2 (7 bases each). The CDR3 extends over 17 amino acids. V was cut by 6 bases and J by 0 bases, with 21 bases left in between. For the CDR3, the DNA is TGTGCCAGCAGCCAACTGGGGAGGGGACAGAGCTCCTACGAGCAGTACTTC. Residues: CASSQLGRGQSSYEQYF.

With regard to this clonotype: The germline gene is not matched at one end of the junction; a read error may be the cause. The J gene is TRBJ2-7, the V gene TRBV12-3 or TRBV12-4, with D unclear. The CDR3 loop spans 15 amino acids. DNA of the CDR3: TGTGCCAGCAGTTTAGCAGAGATCAACTCCTGCGAGCAGTACTTC. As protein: CASSLAEINSCEQYF.

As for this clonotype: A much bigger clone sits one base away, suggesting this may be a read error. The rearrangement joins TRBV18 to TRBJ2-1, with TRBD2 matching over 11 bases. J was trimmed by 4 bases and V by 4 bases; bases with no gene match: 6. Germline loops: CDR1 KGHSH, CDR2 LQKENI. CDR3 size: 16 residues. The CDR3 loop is CASSLPGLAVYNEQFF. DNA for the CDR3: TGTGCCAGCTCACTACCGGGACTAGCGGTATACAATGAGCAGTTCTTC. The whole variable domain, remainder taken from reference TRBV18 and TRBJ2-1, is NAGVMQNPRHLVRRRGQEARLRCSPMKGHSHVYWYRQLPEEGLKFMVYLQKENIIDESGMPKERFSAEFPKEGPSILRIQQVVRGDSAAYFCASSLPGLAVYNEQFFGPGTRLTVL.

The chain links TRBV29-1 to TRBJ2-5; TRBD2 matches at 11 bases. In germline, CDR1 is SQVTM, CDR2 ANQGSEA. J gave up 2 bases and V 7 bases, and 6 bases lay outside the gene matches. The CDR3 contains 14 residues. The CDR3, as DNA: TGCAGCGCAAATAGCGGGGGGGAGCAAGAGACCCAGTACTTC. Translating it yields CSANSGGEQETQYF.

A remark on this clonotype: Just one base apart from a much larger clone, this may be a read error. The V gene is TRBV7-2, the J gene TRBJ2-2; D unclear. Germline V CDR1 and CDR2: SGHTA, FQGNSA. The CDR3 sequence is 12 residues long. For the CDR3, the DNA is TGTGCCGGCAGCTTACGTCTCGGGGAGCTGTTTTTT. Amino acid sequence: CAGSLRLGELFF. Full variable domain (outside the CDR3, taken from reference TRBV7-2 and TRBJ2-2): GAGVSQSPSNKVTEKGKDVELRCDPISGHTALYWYRQSLGQGLEFLIYFQGNSAPDKSGLPSDRFSAERTGGSVSTLTIQRTQQEDSAVYLCAGSLRLGELFFGEGSRLTVL.

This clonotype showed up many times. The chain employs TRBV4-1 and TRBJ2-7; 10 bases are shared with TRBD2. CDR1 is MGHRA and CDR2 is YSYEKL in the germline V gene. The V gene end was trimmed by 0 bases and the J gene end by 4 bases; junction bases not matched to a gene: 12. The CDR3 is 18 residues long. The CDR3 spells CASSQEILAGVRAYEQYF. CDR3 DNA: TGCGCCAGCAGCCAAGAAATCCTAGCGGGAGTACGAGCTTACGAGCAGTACTTC.

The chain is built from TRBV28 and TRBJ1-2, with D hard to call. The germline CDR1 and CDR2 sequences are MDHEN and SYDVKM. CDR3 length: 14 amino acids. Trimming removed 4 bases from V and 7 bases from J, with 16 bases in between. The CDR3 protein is CASSSPAGRPGYTF. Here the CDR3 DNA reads TGTGCCAGCAGTTCCCCCGCAGGACGGCCTGGCTACACCTTC.

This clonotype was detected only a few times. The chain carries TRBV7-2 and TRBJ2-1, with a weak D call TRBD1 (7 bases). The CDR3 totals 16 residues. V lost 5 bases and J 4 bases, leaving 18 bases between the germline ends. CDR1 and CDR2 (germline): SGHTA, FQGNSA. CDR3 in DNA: TGTGCCAGCAGCGCAGGGGGGTCCGGGGGTTACAATGAGCAGTTCTTC. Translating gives CASSAGGSGGYNEQFF.

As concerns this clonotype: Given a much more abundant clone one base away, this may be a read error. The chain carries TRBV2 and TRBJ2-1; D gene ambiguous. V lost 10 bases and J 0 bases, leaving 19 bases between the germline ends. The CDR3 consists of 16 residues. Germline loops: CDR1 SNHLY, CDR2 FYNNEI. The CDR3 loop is CANKLNLPTSYNEQFF. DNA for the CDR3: TGTGCCAACAAGCTTAACCTACCCACCTCCTACAATGAGCAGTTCTTC.

The CDR3 region has the DNA TGCAGCGTCGGGGGAGCGCGAGATACGCAGTATTTT. It specifies CSVGGARDTQYF. V usage is TRBV29-1 and J usage is TRBJ2-3, with a tentative D call TRBD2 (6 bases). The CDR3 is made up of 12 amino acids. CDR1 SQVTM and CDR2 ANQGSEA come from the germline V gene. Trimming stripped 6 bases from V and 5 bases from J, with 12 bases between.

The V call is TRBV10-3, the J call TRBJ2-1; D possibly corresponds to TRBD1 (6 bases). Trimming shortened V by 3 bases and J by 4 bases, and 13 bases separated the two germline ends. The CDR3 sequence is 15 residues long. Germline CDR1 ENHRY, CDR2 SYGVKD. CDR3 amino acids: CAISDQGTPYNEQFF. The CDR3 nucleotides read TGTGCCATCAGTGACCAGGGGACGCCATACAATGAGCAGTTCTTC.

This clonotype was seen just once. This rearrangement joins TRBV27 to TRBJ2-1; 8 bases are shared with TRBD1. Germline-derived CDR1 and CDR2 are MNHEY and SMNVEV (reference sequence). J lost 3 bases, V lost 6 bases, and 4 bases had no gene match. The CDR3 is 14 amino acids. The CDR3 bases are TGTGCCAGCAGCCAGGGACAGGACTACAATGAGCAGTTCTTC. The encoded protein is CASSQGQDYNEQFF.

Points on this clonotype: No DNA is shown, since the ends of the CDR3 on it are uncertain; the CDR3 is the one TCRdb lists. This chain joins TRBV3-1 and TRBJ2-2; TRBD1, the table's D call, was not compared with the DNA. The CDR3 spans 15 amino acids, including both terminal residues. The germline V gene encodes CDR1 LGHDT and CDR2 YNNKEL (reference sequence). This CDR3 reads CASFGPGANTGELFF.

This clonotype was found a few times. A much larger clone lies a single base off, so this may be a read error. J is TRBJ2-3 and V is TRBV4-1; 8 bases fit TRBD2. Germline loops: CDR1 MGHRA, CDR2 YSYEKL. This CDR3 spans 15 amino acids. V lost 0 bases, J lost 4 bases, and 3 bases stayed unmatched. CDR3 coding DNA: TGCGCCAGCAGCCAAGATGGGCGGGGGGCAGATACGCAGTATTTT. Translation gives CASSQDGRGADTQYF.

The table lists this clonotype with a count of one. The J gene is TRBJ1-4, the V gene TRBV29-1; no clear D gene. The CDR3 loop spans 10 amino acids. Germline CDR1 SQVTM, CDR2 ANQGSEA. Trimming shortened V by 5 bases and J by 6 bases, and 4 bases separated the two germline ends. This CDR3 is CSVKDEKLFF. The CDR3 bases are TGCAGCGTTAAGGATGAAAAACTGTTTTTT.

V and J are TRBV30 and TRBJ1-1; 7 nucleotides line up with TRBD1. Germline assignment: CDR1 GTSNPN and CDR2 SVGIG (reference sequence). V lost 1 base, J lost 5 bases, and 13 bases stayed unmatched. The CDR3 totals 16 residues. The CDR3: CAWSGDRAGFSTEAFF. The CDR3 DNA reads TGTGCCTGGAGTGGAGACAGGGCAGGTTTTTCTACTGAAGCTTTCTTT.

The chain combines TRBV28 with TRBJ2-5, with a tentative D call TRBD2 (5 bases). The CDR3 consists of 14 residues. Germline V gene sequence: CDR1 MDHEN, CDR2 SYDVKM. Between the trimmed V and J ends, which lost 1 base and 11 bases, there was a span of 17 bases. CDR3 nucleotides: TGTGCCAGCAGTTTATTGGAGGTTTACAATGAGCAGTACTTC. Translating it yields CASSLLEVYNEQYF. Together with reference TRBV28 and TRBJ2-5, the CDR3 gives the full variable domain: DVKVTQSSRYLVKRTGEKVFLECVQDMDHENMFWYRQDPGLGLRLIYFSYDVKMKEKGDIPEGYSVSREKKERFSLILESASTNQTSMYLCASSLLEVYNEQYFGPGTRLLVL.

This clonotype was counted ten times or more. CDR3 loop: CASSYSNGLTLRAFF. For the CDR3, the DNA is TGTGCCAGCAGTTACTCGAATGGCCTAACCTTGAGGGCTTTCTTT. The J gene is TRBJ1-1, the V gene TRBV6-5; the D is unclear. With 0 bases removed from V and 11 bases from J, the gap between germline ends came to 19 bases. The CDR3 has 15 residues. Germline CDR1 is MNHEY and CDR2 is SVGAGI.

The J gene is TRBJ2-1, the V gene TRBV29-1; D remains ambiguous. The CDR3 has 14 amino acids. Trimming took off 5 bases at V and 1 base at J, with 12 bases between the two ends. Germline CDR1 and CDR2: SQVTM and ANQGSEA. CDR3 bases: TGCAGCGTTATTCACGCCATGTCCTACAATGAGCAGTTCTTC. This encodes CSVIHAMSYNEQFF.

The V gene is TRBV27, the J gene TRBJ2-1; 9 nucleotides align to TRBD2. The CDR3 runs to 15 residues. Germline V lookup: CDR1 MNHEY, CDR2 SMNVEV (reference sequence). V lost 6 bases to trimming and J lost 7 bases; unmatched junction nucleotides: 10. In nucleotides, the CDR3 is TGTGCCAGCAGGCCGGGACTAGCAGTTAGGAATGAGCAGTTCTTC. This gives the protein CASRPGLAVRNEQFF.

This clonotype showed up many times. CDR3 sequence reads: CASSLGGLAGVQFF. The CDR3 DNA sequence: TGCGCCAGCAGCTTGGGGGGACTAGCGGGAGTGCAGTTCTTC. The V and J genes are TRBV5-1 and TRBJ2-1; 14 bases match TRBD2. This CDR3 has 14 amino acids. After removal of 0 bases from V and 12 bases from J, the junction contained 2 bases not matched to a gene. Germline V gives CDR1 SGHRS, CDR2 YFSETQ.

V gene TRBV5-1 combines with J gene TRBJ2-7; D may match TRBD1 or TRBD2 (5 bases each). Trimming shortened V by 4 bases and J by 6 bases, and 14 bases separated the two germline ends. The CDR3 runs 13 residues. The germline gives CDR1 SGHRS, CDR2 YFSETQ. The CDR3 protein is CASSRDPSGEQYF. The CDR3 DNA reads TGCGCCAGCAGCCGGGACCCCTCGGGCGAGCAGTACTTC.

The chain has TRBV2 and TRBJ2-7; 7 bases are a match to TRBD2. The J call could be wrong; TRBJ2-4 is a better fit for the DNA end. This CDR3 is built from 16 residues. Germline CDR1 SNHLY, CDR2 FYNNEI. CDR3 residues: CASIEGQGLTKNIQYF. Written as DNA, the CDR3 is TGTGCCAGCATCGAAGGGCAGGGACTAACCAAAAACATTCAGTACTTC.

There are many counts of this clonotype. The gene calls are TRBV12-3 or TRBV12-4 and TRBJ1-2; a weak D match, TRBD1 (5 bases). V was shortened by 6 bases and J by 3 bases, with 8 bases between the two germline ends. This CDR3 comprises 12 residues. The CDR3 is CASSREYYGYTF. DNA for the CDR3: TGTGCCAGCAGCAGGGAATACTATGGCTACACCTTC.

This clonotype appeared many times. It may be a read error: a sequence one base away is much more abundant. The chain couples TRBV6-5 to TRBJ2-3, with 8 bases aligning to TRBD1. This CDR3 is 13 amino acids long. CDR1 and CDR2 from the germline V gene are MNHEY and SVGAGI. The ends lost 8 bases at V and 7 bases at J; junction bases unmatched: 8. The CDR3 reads CASGPGGENTQYF. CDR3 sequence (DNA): TGTGCCAGCGGTCCAGGGGGCGAGAATACGCAGTATTTT.